These 10 T cell receptor beta chains were all obtained from the same sample, sequenced in a study of shared clonotypes between healthy human individuals. Data came from immunoSEQ multiplex PCR; TCRdb stores just in-frame clones and leaves some out. Among about a million clones listed, roughly 75% were seen once. Sequenced sample: memory CD4+ T cells sorted from blood. This sample's subset: CD45RA-negative fraction. These receptors were obtained from a man between 18 and 29 years old in good health.

This clone was counted ten times or more. The chain recombines TRBV19 with TRBJ1-4, with D unclear. V lost 4 bases and J lost 7, with 7 bases in between. The CDR3 has 12 amino acids. Germline loops: CDR1 LNHDA, CDR2 SQIVND (reference sequence). CDR3 amino acids: CASSTEAEKLFF. The CDR3 coding sequence is TGTGCCAGTAGTACAGAGGCTGAAAAACTGTTTTTT.

This chain joins TRBV28 and TRBJ2-3; weak D call: TRBD2 (5 bases). Trimming removed 3 bases from V and 7 bases from J, with 11 bases in between. This CDR3 spans 13 amino acids. Germline CDR1 reads MDHEN; CDR2 reads SYDVKM. In DNA, the CDR3 is TGTGCCAGCAGTTTTCGGGGTAGATATACGCAGTATTTT. Residues: CASSFRGRYTQYF.

The V gene is TRBV7-8, the J gene TRBJ1-3, with D perhaps TRBD1 (6 bases). The germline V and J ends were trimmed by 6 bases and 2 bases, with 11 bases remaining between them. The CDR3 has 14 amino acids. Germline V gene lookup returns CDR1 SGHVS and CDR2 FQNEAQ. For the CDR3, the DNA is TGTGCCAGCAGGTTGGGGACAACTGGAAACACCATATATTTT. It yields the protein CASRLGTTGNTIYF.

Note on this clone: A much larger clone differs by one base, so this may be a read error. This sample includes further DNA sequences coding for the same CDR3. The V gene is TRBV5-1, the J gene TRBJ2-5; 7 bases match TRBD1. Germline assignment: CDR1 SGHRS and CDR2 YFSETQ. The ends lost 0 bases at V and 4 bases at J; junction bases unmatched: 3. The CDR3 loop spans 14 amino acids. This chain's CDR3 is CASSLGDRAETQYF. CDR3 coding DNA: TGCGCCAGCAGCTTGGGTGACAGGGCAGAGACCCAGTACTTC.

J is TRBJ2-3 and V is TRBV5-1, with 7 bases matching TRBD2. In germline, CDR1 is SGHRS, CDR2 YFSETQ. Trimming took 0 bases from V and 2 from J; bases not matched to a gene: 6. This CDR3 comprises 16 residues. The CDR3 protein is CASSLGAGVVTDTQYF. The CDR3 DNA is TGCGCCAGCAGCTTGGGGGCGGGAGTGGTCACAGATACGCAGTATTTT.

This chain connects TRBV9 to TRBJ2-1; D remains unclear. With 0 bases removed from V and 0 bases from J, the gap between germline ends came to 7 bases. Germline CDR1 reads SGDLS; CDR2 reads YYNGEE. The CDR3 spans 15 residues. CDR3 in DNA: TGTGCCAGCAGCGTAGCCCCAAGCTCCTACAATGAGCAGTTCTTC. It is translated as CASSVAPSSYNEQFF.

This chain connects TRBV6-5 to TRBJ1-6, with 8 nucleotides matching TRBD1. From germline, CDR1 is MNHEY and CDR2 SVGAGI. V lost 0 bases to trimming and J lost 7 bases; unmatched junction nucleotides: 2. The length of the CDR3 is 15 residues. CDR3 coding DNA: TGTGCCAGCAGTTACTCAAACAGGGGGAATTCACCCCTCCACTTT. As protein: CASSYSNRGNSPLHF.

DNA for the CDR3: TGTGCCAGCAGTTACTGGTCCGCGGACACCGGGGAGCTGTTTTTT. This encodes CASSYWSADTGELFF. This chain links TRBV6-6 with TRBJ2-2; D not resolved. Germline V gene data show CDR1 as MNHNY and CDR2 as SVGAGI (reference sequence). The CDR3 is 15 residues long. Trimming took 1 base from V and 3 from J, leaving 9 bases between them.

The chain joins TRBV6-1 to TRBJ2-7, with 9 bases that match TRBD1. The CDR3 sequence is 15 residues long. V lost 4 bases and J lost 7; bases outside the gene matches: 11. Per germline, CDR1 MNHNS and CDR2 SASEGT. The CDR3 DNA follows: TGTGCCAGCAGTGCGATACAGGGGGCGGTCCGGGAGCAGTACTTC. Translated, it gives CASSAIQGAVREQYF.

The chain combines TRBV7-2 with TRBJ1-3; perhaps TRBD1 as D (6 bases). V lost 3 bases, J lost 2 bases, and 11 bases lay in between. The CDR3 runs to 15 residues. The V gene's germline CDR1 is SGHTA and CDR2 FQGNSA. Written as DNA, the CDR3 is TGTGCCAGCAGCTTGGTTGGGACAACTGGAAACACCATATATTTT. This codes for CASSLVGTTGNTIYF.